These 19 T cell receptor beta chains came from one sample sequenced in a study of CD8 T cells in Susac syndrome. The RNA, roughly 0.5 to 1 ug, was put through reverse transcription using random hexamers. TCRdb re-called the immunoSEQ multiplex PCR reads with MiXCR, one entry per CDR3 protein. The sample includes 160,000 or so distinct CDR3 sequences, approximately 94% of them seen just once. Sequences were obtained from CD4+ T cells from PBMCs. The source of these receptors is a human donor with multiple sclerosis.

The chain employs TRBV3-1 and TRBJ2-2, with D possibly TRBD2 on 6 matching bases. Trimming took 0 bases from V and 5 from J, leaving 10 bases between them. The length of the CDR3 is 15 residues. Germline CDR1 and CDR2: LGHDT and YNNKEL (reference sequence). The CDR3 DNA is TGTGCCAGCAGCCAAGACGGGAGAGAGACCGGGGAGCTGTTTTTT. This translates into CASSQDGRETGELFF. The full variable domain, rest sourced from reference TRBV3-1 and TRBJ2-2, is DTAVSQTPKYLVTQMGNDKSIKCEQNLGHDTMYWYKQDSKKFLKIMFSYNNKELIINETVPNRFSPKSPDKAHLNLHINSLELGDSAVYFCASSQDGRETGELFFGEGSRLTVL.

The J gene is TRBJ1-4, the V gene TRBV30, with D tentatively TRBD1 (5 bases). The CDR3 runs to 14 residues. CDR1 GTSNPN and CDR2 SVGIG come from the germline V gene (reference sequence). The V end was cut by 5 bases, the J end by 1 base, with 11 bases between. CDR3 amino acids: CAWGGGRTNEKLFF. CDR3 bases: TGTGCCTGGGGTGGGGGGAGAACTAATGAAAAACTGTTTTTT.

V gene TRBV30 combines with J gene TRBJ2-5; no reliable D call. The CDR3 is 13 residues long. Germline V gives CDR1 GTSNPN, CDR2 SVGIG (reference sequence). Trimming cost V 0 bases and J 5 bases, with 10 bases left between them. The CDR3: CAWSVRLLETQYF. DNA for the CDR3: TGTGCCTGGAGTGTACGTCTGCTGGAGACCCAGTACTTC.

The chain joins TRBV27 to TRBJ2-1; 13 bases fit TRBD2. J gave up 7 bases and V 6 bases, and 6 bases lay outside the gene matches. From germline, CDR1 is MNHEY and CDR2 SMNVEV (reference sequence). The CDR3 sequence is 15 residues long. For the CDR3, the DNA is TGTGCCAGCAGCCGAACTAGCGGGAGGGGGAATGAGCAGTTCTTC. This sequence encodes CASSRTSGRGNEQFF.

The genes are TRBV7-2 and TRBJ2-7; 9 bases are shared with TRBD2. This CDR3 is 15 amino acids long. V dropped 8 bases and J dropped 2; count of bases not matched to a gene: 10. Germline-derived CDR1 and CDR2 are SGHTA and FQGNSA. In nucleotides, the CDR3 is TGTGCCAGCGTCATAGCGGGAGATAGGACCTACGAGCAGTACTTC. It translates to CASVIAGDRTYEQYF.

The gene calls are TRBV15 and TRBJ2-5, with TRBD2 as a possible D gene (6 bases). With 0 bases removed from V and 1 base from J, the gap between germline ends came to 6 bases. The CDR3 consists of 14 residues. CDR1 LNHNV and CDR2 YYDKDF come from the germline V gene (reference sequence). CDR3 in DNA: TGTGCCACCAGCAGAGAGGGAGGCCAAGAGACCCAGTACTTC. Translation: CATSREGGQETQYF.

The chain is built from TRBV27 and TRBJ2-3; 10 bases are a match to TRBD1. After removal of 3 bases from V and 4 bases from J, the junction contained 7 bases not matched to a gene. The CDR3 is 16 amino acids. Germline V gene sequence: CDR1 MNHEY, CDR2 SMNVEV (reference sequence). The CDR3 coding sequence is TGTGCCAGCAGTTTCCTCCCGACAGGGGGCGCAGATACGCAGTATTTT. Translating it yields CASSFLPTGGADTQYF.

J is TRBJ2-1 and V is TRBV12-3 or TRBV12-4; D is perhaps TRBD2 (5 bases). The CDR3 is made up of 13 amino acids. V lost 11 bases and J 0 bases, leaving 11 bases between the germline ends. The CDR3 here is CASGMFSYNEQFF. DNA of the CDR3: TGTGCCTCGGGGATGTTCTCCTACAATGAGCAGTTCTTC.

V and J are TRBV29-1 and TRBJ1-2; 11 positions agree with TRBD1. Trimming cost V 4 bases and J 6 bases; bases outside gene matches: 13. Germline V CDR1 and CDR2: SQVTM, ANQGSEA. The CDR3 contains 16 residues. DNA of the CDR3: TGCAGCGTTGCCTACCGGACAGGGGGCGAAGAGAATGGCTACACCTTC. Translating gives CSVAYRTGGEENGYTF.

This chain connects TRBV29-1 to TRBJ2-7; D gene unclear. Trimming left V 3 bases short and J 1 base short, with 7 bases between. The length of the CDR3 is 12 residues. Germline V lookup: CDR1 SQVTM, CDR2 ANQGSEA. CDR3 coding DNA: TGCAGCGTTGATCATGGATCCTACGAGCAGTACTTC. It is translated as CSVDHGSYEQYF.

The chain couples TRBV23-1 to TRBJ1-4, with D uncertain. TRBV23-1 is flagged as an ORF with uncertain function. The germline V and J ends were trimmed by 1 base and 15 bases, with 18 bases remaining between them. The length of the CDR3 is 14 residues. CDR3 nucleotides: TGCGCCAGCAGTCAATATAACCTAGTCAATACGGTGTTTTTT. Translated: CASSQYNLVNTVFF.

The chain has TRBV6-2 or TRBV6-3 and TRBJ2-7; the D gene could be TRBD1 or TRBD2 (5 bases each). V lost 7 bases and J lost 1, with 26 bases in between. Germline values: CDR1 MNHEY, CDR2 SVGEGT. CDR3 length: 18 amino acids. CDR3 in amino acids: CASNPAGRFQSRSYEQYF. Written as DNA, the CDR3 is TGTGCCAGCAACCCTGCAGGGAGATTTCAATCTAGGTCCTACGAGCAGTACTTC.

The V and J genes are TRBV3-1 and TRBJ2-7; D possibly uses TRBD1 or TRBD2 (6 bases each). The ends were cut back, 4 bases at V and 7 bases at J, with 20 bases in the middle. This CDR3 has 15 residues. Germline-derived CDR1 and CDR2 are LGHDT and YNNKEL (reference sequence). CDR3 sequence reads: CASSPQRGRGGEQYF. The CDR3 nucleotides are TGTGCCAGCAGCCCTCAACGGGGACGAGGGGGGGAGCAGTACTTC.

The chain carries TRBV29-1 and TRBJ2-7; 9 bases line up with TRBD2. Per the germline V gene, CDR1 is SQVTM and CDR2 is ANQGSEA. Trimming took 6 bases from V and 4 from J; bases not matched to a gene: 4. The CDR3 sequence is 12 residues long. The CDR3 region has the DNA TGCAGCGTCGCGGGAGGGATGTACGAGCAGTACTTC. Translation gives CSVAGGMYEQYF.

The CDR3: CASSEGVGTGQQPQHF. CDR3 DNA: TGTGCCAGCAGTGAAGGGGTAGGGACAGGGCAACAGCCCCAGCATTTT. The gene calls are TRBV6-1 and TRBJ1-5, with TRBD1 identical over 9 bases. Germline CDR1 is MNHNS and CDR2 is SASEGT. The CDR3 is 16 residues long. Trimming cost V 1 base and J 7 bases; bases outside gene matches: 8.

The CDR3 DNA follows: TGTGCCAGCAGTTACTCAAGCGGGAGGGCAGATACGCAGTATTTT. This codes for CASSYSSGRADTQYF. This chain connects TRBV6-6 to TRBJ2-3, with 10 bases matching TRBD2. Looked up from germline, CDR1 is MNHNY and CDR2 is SVGAGI (reference sequence). The CDR3 has 15 amino acids. V shed 0 bases, J shed 4 bases, and the junction held 1 base outside the gene matches.

The chain carries TRBV5-4 and TRBJ2-1; 8 nucleotides line up with TRBD2. Germline V CDR1 and CDR2: SGHNT, YYREEE (reference sequence). J gave up 5 bases and V 2 bases, and 6 bases lay outside the gene matches. The length of the CDR3 is 15 residues. CDR3 sequence: CASSFSGGPNNEQFF. The CDR3 region has the DNA TGTGCCAGCAGCTTCTCGGGAGGGCCTAACAATGAGCAGTTCTTC.

CDR3 in DNA: TGTGCCAGCAGTAGCCAGGGAATCGGCGATGAGCAGTTCTTC. Amino acids: CASSSQGIGDEQFF. The rearrangement joins TRBV7-2 to TRBJ2-1; TRBD1 might be the D (5 bases). V was trimmed by 6 bases and J by 8 bases, leaving 17 bases between them. The CDR3 extends over 14 amino acids. Germline V gene lookup returns CDR1 SGHTA and CDR2 FQGNSA.

CDR3 sequence: CASSSGQGGTNQPQHF. CDR3 coding DNA: TGCGCCAGCAGCTCCGGACAGGGAGGAACAAATCAGCCCCAGCATTTT. The chain carries TRBV5-1 and TRBJ1-5; 8 bases are a match to TRBD1. CDR1 is SGHRS, CDR2 YFSETQ, per germline. CDR3 size: 16 residues. Trimming cost V 3 bases and J 4 bases; bases outside gene matches: 9.